The 14 T cell receptor beta chains given below trace back to one sample, sequenced in a study of T cell clonality in common variable immunodeficiency. Produced via immunoSEQ multiplex PCR; TCRdb's table is partial and in-frame only. This repertoire holds roughly 58,000 clones, and none appear only once. The sequenced material came from peripheral blood mononuclear cells. The receptors come from a person between 18 and 75 years old in good health.

In the case of this clone: The CDR3 goes on 3 residues after the read ends, and that part is filled in from the germline J gene. The chain combines TRBV19 with TRBJ1-2; no reliable D call. The CDR3 is 15 residues long. In germline, CDR1 is LNHDA, CDR2 SQIVND (reference sequence). Here the CDR3 reads CASSSAGIFYNDYTF. Partial CDR3 DNA: TGTGCCAGTAGTTCAGCGGGAATCTTCTACAATGAC.

In this sample, this clone turned up a few times. The read ends 3 residues early relative to the CDR3; the germline J gene fills the gap. The chain recombines TRBV10-2 with TRBJ1-1; tentative D call: TRBD1 (6 bases). This CDR3 is built from 14 residues. CDR1 is WSHSY, CDR2 SAAADI, per germline. The V gene lost 6 bases and the J gene lost 1 base, with 12 bases spanning the gap. This CDR3 is CASRTVGGNTEAFF. Partial CDR3 DNA: TGCGCCAGCAGGACGGTAGGGGGGAACACTGAA.

This clone was counted at least ten times. The sequence runs out 3 residues before the end of the CDR3; the remainder is reconstructed from the germline J gene. V gene TRBV7-2 combines with J gene TRBJ2-2; 8 positions agree with TRBD1. The germline gives CDR1 SGHTA, CDR2 FQGNSA. V lost 6 bases and J lost 8; bases outside the gene matches: 2. This CDR3 comprises 12 residues. The CDR3 bases that were read are TGTGCCAGCAGGGACAGGGTAGGGGAG. Translation gives CASRDRVGE. The CDR3 reads in full as CASRDRVGELFF.

This clone was recorded many times. The CDR3 end lies 3 residues beyond the end of the read and is filled in from the germline J gene. The gene calls are TRBV7-7 and TRBJ2-3; TRBD2 agrees at 9 bases. The ends lost 6 bases at V and 3 bases at J; junction bases unmatched: 7. The CDR3 has 15 amino acids. The V gene's germline CDR1 is SSHAT and CDR2 FNYEAQ (reference sequence). CDR3 sequence: CASSISGSRTDTQYF. CDR3 bases read: TGTGCCAGCAGTATTAGCGGGAGCCGAACAGATACG.

Notes on this clone: The read terminates 3 residues before the CDR3 end, so the remaining end is supplied by the germline J gene. J is TRBJ1-2 and V is TRBV19; possible D gene TRBD1, 5 bases. This CDR3 spans 15 amino acids. Germline CDR1 and CDR2: LNHDA and SQIVND (reference sequence). The CDR3 is CASSINTRGEDTYTF. CDR3 bases read: TGTGCCAGTAGTATAAACACGCGAGGGGAGGATACC.

This clone has ten or more counts. The CDR3 end falls 3 residues outside the read, so it is completed with the germline J gene. The genes are TRBV29-1 and TRBJ2-1, with a weak D call TRBD1 (6 bases). The germline V gene encodes CDR1 SQVTM and CDR2 ANQGSEA. CDR3 length equals 12 residues. V was pared by 2 bases and J by 7 bases, with 9 bases between. The CDR3 is CSVEQGYNEQFF. Incomplete CDR3 DNA: TGCAGCGTTGAACAGGGGTATAATGAG.

This clone was seen at least ten times. Coverage ceases 3 residues before the CDR3 finishes, and the germline J gene fills in the end. The chain joins TRBV5-1 to TRBJ2-5; a weak D match, TRBD2 (6 bases). V dropped 5 bases and J dropped 2 bases, with 16 bases sitting between them. There are 15 residues in the CDR3. The germline V gene has CDR1 SGHRS and CDR2 YFSETQ. The DNA read from the CDR3 is TGCGCCAGCAGGCTGACTCGGCGGGGTCAAGAGACC. The encoded protein is CASRLTRRGQET. The entire CDR3 protein reads CASRLTRRGQETQYF.

This clone was seen repeatedly, ten times or more. The read ends 3 residues early relative to the CDR3; the germline J gene fills the gap. The V gene is TRBV12-3 or TRBV12-4, the J gene TRBJ1-4; 9 bases map to TRBD1. The CDR3 has 13 residues. The CDR3 region is CASSSTGQGALFF. Partial CDR3 DNA: TGTGCCAGCAGTTCAACGGGACAGGGTGCA.

This clone occurred many times. The CDR3 end falls 3 residues outside the read, so it is completed with the germline J gene. The V call is TRBV29-1, the J call TRBJ1-1; D is ambiguous. The germline V gene has CDR1 SQVTM and CDR2 ANQGSEA. The CDR3 consists of 13 residues. V was cut by 2 bases and J by 4 bases, with 11 bases left in between. Incomplete CDR3 DNA: TGCAGCGTTGAACGGAGGAAGGGCACTGAA. Its translation is CSVERRKGTE. The full CDR3 protein reads CSVERRKGTEAFF.

Comments on this clone: The read gets to within 3 residues of the CDR3 end, and the germline J gene fills in the rest. The chain combines TRBV7-9 with TRBJ2-2; TRBD2 might be the D (6 bases). Trimming took 4 bases from V and 4 from J, leaving 7 bases between them. The CDR3 has 13 residues. Germline V gene sequence: CDR1 SEHNR, CDR2 FQNEAQ (reference sequence). Incomplete CDR3 DNA: TGTGCCAGCAGCTCGCGGGGCACCGGGGAG. It yields the protein CASSSRGTGE. The entire CDR3 protein is CASSSRGTGELFF.

In this sample, this clone turned up many times. The read is 3 residues too short to cover the CDR3 end, so that end is filled in from the germline J gene. The chain couples TRBV20-1 to TRBJ2-1; TRBD2 aligns across 10 bases. Germline CDR1 reads DFQATT; CDR2 reads SNEGSKA (reference sequence). This CDR3 region has 13 residues. The J segment lost 9 bases and the V segment lost 2 bases, leaving 4 bases of the junction unmatched. Incomplete CDR3 DNA: TGCAGTGCTAGATGGCTAGCGGGGGTTGAG. Its translation is CSARWLAGVE. The entire CDR3 protein reads CSARWLAGVEQFF.

As to this clone: The CDR3 goes on 3 residues after the read ends, and that part is filled in from the germline J gene. This chain uses TRBV11-2 with TRBJ2-7, with D unresolved. V was cut by 0 bases and J by 2 bases, with 11 bases left in between. The CDR3 is 15 residues long. CDR1 SGHAT and CDR2 FQNNGV come from the germline V gene. CDR3 bases read: TGTGCCAGCAGCTTAGATCCAGCGCATACCTACGAG. Translating gives CASSLDPAHTYE. The whole CDR3 region reads CASSLDPAHTYEQYF.

This clone was picked up many times. The read ends 3 residues shy of where the CDR3 ends; the end is completed using the germline J gene. The gene calls are TRBV5-5 and TRBJ1-2; D might be TRBD1 (5 bases). CDR1 is SGHKS, CDR2 YYEKEE, per germline (reference sequence). The CDR3 covers 13 residues. The V end lost 0 bases, the J end lost 2 bases, and 5 bases lay between the germline ends. The DNA read from the CDR3 is TGTGCCAGCAGCTTGGACAGGAACTATGGC. Protein sequence: CASSLDRNYG. The complete CDR3 protein is CASSLDRNYGYTF.

This clone was seen ten or more times. The observed sequence ends 3 residues before the CDR3 terminus, with the missing tail filled in from the germline J gene. This sequence joins TRBV5-4 and TRBJ2-5; D perhaps matches TRBD1 (6 bases). This CDR3 contains 15 residues. Germline assignment: CDR1 SGHNT and CDR2 YYREEE (reference sequence). The V and J ends lost 7 bases and 1 base respectively, with 17 bases between them. CDR3 amino acids: CASSQGWGFQETQYF. The part of the CDR3 DNA that was read is TGTGCCAGCTCCCAGGGGTGGGGCTTCCAAGAGACC.